The clone carrying this TCR beta chain was recorded once. The target antigen is unknown. These data are taken from a study of cytomegalovirus exposure and HLA in healthy donors. Study outcomes and limitations: CMV serostatus stood as the only immune exposure information on hand. Later analysis found that TCR beta chains associated with HLA were more clonally expanded than other, equally common chains.

It was with 60 Vbeta and 13 Jbeta primers that the PCR ran. Original data processing: Later analysis identified some 80 million unique TCR beta chains, 9 million to 12 million shared. The method was immunoSEQ multiplex PCR; TCRdb's version includes in-frame clones alone and lacks a portion of them. That table supplies the V and J calls and clone size; D and trimming were determined from the DNA. The table has about 280,000 clones, 85% to 90% seen once; the top ten hold roughly 2.1%. This CDR3 is built from 11 residues. CDR1 MGHRA and CDR2 YSYEKL come from the germline V gene. V lost 0 bases to trimming and J lost 12 bases, with 9 bases between them.

This chain links TRBV4-1 with TRBJ2-7; D possibly corresponds to TRBD2 (6 bases). Sequencing was carried out using PBMCs. This TCR came from a woman between 18 and 29 years old in good health and CMV-seronegative. CDR3 amino acids: CASSQEGRWYF. Here the CDR3 DNA reads TGCGCCAGCAGCCAAGAAGGGAGGTGGTACTTC.